These T cell receptor beta chains were read from a single sample in a study of vaccination effects on CD4 cells after COVID-19. The antigens of these receptors remain unknown. Generated by immunoSEQ multiplex PCR, the TCRdb table keeps only in-frame clones and is missing some. The data contain roughly 60,000 clones, roughly two thirds of them singletons. This specimen consisted of CD4+ T cells from PBMCs cultured with SARS-CoV-2 spike peptides, obtained before COVID-19 vaccination. The receptors were sampled from a human donor who received a COVID-19 vaccine. CDR3s include the opening cysteine and the closing phenylalanine or tryptophan. The D gene is left open where the match is weak. Clone sizes are given selectively: once, few, many, or a class where the clone is expanded.

clone_size j_call d_call v_call cdr3_aa cdr3_nt
once TRBJ2-3 - TRBV11-2 CASSRASDGSSYF TGTGCCAGCAGCCGGGCCTCGGACGGCAGCTCGTATTTT
- TRBJ2-4 TRBD2 TRBV2 CASSVAGTRTVIQYF TGTGCCAGCAGTGTTGCCGGGACTAGGACTGTCATTCAGTACTTC
- TRBJ2-1 - TRBV5-5 CASSLREWSYNEQFF TGTGCCAGCAGCTTGCGGGAATGGTCCTACAATGAGCAGTTCTTC
- TRBJ2-7 - TRBV2 CASSDHRDYEQYF TGTGCCAGCAGTGATCACAGGGACTACGAGCAGTACTTC
- TRBJ1-2 - TRBV3-1/TRBV3-2 CASSHYSQGGYGYTF TGTGCCAGCAGCCATTACTCACAGGGTGGCTATGGCTACACCTTC
once TRBJ2-2 TRBD1 TRBV9 CASSSGQAANTGELFF TGTGCCAGCAGCTCAGGACAGGCTGCGAACACCGGGGAGCTGTTTTTT
- TRBJ2-1 TRBD1 TRBV18 CASSPPGRGSYNEQFF TGTGCCAGCTCACCACCGGGCAGGGGGTCCTACAATGAGCAGTTCTTC
- TRBJ1-6 - TRBV7-2 CASSSTHRDSPLHF TGTGCCAGCAGCTCCACCCACAGGGACTCACCCCTCCACTTT
few TRBJ1-5 - TRBV2 CASSGTGSNQPQHF TGTGCCAGCAGCGGTACAGGGAGCAATCAGCCCCAGCATTTT
- TRBJ1-4 - TRBV27 CASSLTGTATTNEKLFF TGTGCCAGCAGTCTAACCGGGACGGCTACAACTAATGAAAAACTGTTTTTT
- TRBJ1-5 - TRBV2 CASSAVPLINQPQHF TGTGCCAGCAGTGCTGTGCCCTTGATCAATCAGCCCCAGCATTTT
- TRBJ2-2 - TRBV11-2 CASSLTPGLTGELFF TGTGCCAGCAGCTTAACCCCAGGGCTCACCGGGGAGCTGTTTTTT
- TRBJ2-2 - TRBV18 CASSPATGELFF TGTGCCAGCTCACCGGCCACCGGGGAGCTGTTTTTT